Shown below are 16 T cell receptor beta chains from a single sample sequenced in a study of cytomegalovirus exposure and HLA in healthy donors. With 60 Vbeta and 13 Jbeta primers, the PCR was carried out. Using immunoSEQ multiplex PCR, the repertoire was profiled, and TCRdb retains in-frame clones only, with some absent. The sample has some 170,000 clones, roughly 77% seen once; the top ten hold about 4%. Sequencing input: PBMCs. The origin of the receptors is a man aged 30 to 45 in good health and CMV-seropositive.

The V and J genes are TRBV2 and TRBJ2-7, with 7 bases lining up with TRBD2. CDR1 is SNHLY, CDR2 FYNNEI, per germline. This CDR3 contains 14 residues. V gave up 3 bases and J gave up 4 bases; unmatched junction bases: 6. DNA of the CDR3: TGTGCCAGCAGTGAGGGCGGGGGAAAATACGAGCAGTACTTC. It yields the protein CASSEGGGKYEQYF.

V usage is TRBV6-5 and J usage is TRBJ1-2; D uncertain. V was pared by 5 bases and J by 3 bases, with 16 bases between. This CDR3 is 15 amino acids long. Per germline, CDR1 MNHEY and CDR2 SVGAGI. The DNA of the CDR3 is TGTGCCAGCAGTACCTATGTCCGGGGAGACTATGGCTACACCTTC. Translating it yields CASSTYVRGDYGYTF.

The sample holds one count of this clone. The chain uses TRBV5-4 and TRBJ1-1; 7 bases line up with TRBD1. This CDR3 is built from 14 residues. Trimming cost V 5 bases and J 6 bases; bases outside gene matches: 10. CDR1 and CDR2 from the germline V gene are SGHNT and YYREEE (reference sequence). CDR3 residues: CASRNTGEAAEAFF. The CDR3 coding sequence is TGTGCCAGCAGGAATACAGGGGAAGCGGCTGAAGCTTTCTTT.

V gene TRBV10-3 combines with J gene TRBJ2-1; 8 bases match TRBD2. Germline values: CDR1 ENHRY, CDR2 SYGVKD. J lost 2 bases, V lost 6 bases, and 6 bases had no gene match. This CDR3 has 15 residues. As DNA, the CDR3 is TGTGCCATCAGGGCCGGGACTAGGGCCTACAATGAGCAGTTCTTC. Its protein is CAIRAGTRAYNEQFF.

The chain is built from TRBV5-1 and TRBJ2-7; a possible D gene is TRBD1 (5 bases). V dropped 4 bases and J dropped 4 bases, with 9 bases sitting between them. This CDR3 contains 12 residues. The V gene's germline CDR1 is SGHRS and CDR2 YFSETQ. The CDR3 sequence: CASSVDSYEQYF. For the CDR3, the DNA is TGCGCCAGCAGCGTTGACAGTTACGAGCAGTACTTC.

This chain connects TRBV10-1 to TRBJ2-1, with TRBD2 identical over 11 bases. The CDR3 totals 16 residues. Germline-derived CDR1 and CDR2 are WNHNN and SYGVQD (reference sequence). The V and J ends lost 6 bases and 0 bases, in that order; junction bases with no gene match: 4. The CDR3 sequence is CASSTTSGSSYNEQFF. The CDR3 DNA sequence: TGCGCCAGCAGCACAACTAGCGGGAGCTCCTACAATGAGCAGTTCTTC.

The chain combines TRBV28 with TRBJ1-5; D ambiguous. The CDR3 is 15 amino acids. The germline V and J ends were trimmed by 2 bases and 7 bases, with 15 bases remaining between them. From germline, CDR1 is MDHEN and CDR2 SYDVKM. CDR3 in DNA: TGTGCCAGCAGTTTAGGACTGCATCTCAACCAGCCCCAGCATTTT. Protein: CASSLGLHLNQPQHF.

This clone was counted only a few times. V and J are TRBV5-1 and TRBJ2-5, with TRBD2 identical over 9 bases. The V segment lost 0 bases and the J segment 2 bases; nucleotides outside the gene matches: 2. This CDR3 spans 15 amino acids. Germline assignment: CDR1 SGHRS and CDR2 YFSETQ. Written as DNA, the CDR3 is TGCGCCAGCAGCTTGGGACTAGCGGAGCAAGAGACCCAGTACTTC. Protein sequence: CASSLGLAEQETQYF.

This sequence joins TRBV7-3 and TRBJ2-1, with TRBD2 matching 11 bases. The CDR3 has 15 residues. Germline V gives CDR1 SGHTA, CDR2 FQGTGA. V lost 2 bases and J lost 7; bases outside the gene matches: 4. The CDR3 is CASSLLAGGQNEQFF. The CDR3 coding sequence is TGTGCCAGCAGCTTATTAGCGGGGGGGCAGAATGAGCAGTTCTTC.

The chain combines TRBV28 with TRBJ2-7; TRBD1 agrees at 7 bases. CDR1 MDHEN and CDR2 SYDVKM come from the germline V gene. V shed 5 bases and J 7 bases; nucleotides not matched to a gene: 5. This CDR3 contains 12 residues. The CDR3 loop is CASSAQGWEQYF. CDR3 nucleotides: TGTGCCAGCAGTGCACAGGGGTGGGAGCAGTACTTC.

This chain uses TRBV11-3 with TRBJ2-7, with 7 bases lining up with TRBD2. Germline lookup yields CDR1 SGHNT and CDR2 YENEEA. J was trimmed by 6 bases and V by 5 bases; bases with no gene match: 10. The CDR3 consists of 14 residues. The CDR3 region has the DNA TGTGCCAGCAGCCTCGGGAGCGGGGTTTCCGAGCAGTACTTC. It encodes CASSLGSGVSEQYF.

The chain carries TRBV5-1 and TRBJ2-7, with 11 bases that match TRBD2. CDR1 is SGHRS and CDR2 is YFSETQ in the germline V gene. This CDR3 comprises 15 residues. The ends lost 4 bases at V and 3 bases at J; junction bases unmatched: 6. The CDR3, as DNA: TGCGCCAGCAGCGTGACTAGCGGGGTGCACTACGAGCAGTACTTC. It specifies CASSVTSGVHYEQYF.

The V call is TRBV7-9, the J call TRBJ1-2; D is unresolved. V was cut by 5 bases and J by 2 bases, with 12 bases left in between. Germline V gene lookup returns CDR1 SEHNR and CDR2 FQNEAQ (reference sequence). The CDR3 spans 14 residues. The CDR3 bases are TGTGCCAGCAGCCCCTCCCGGGAGAACTATGGCTACACCTTC. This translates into CASSPSRENYGYTF.

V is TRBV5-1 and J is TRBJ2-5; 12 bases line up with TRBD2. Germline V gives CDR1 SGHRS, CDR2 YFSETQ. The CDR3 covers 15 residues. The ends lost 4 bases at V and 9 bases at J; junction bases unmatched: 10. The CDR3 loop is CASSTRLAGVFSQYF. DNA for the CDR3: TGCGCCAGCAGCACCCGACTAGCGGGGGTTTTTTCCCAGTACTTC. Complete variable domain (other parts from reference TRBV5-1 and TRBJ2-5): KAGVTQTPRYLIKTRGQQVTLSCSPISGHRSVSWYQQTPGQGLQFLFEYFSETQRNKGNFPGRFSGRQFSNSRSEMNVSTLELGDSALYLCASSTRLAGVFSQYFGPGTRLLVL.

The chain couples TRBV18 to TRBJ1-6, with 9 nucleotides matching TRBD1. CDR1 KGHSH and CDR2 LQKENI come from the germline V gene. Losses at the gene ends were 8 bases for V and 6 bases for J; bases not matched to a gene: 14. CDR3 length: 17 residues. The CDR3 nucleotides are TGTGCCAGCGCCCGGGGGGACAGGGCCGCTGGTAATTCACCCCTCCACTTT. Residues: CASARGDRAAGNSPLHF.

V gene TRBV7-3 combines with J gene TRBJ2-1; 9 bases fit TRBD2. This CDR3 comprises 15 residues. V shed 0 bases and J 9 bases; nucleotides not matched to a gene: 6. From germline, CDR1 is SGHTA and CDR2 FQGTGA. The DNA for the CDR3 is TGTGCCAGCAGCTTAACGGGACTAGCCGGCGCTGAGCAGTTCTTC. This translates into CASSLTGLAGAEQFF.